Below, one TCR beta chain is given with its context. No antigen is known for it. Base qualities were left out, and no much larger clone turns up one base away. Whole blood was collected in K2EDTA tubes by collaborating institutions according to the institutions' own protocols. For TCRbeta analysis, collaborators shipped samples as frozen whole blood, isolated PBMCs, or DNA extracted from either of those sample types. This specimen comes from a study of blood T cell repertoires in COVID-19 (dated by TCRdb to about 2020). In the study overall: Collaborator samples came from the United States, Italy and Spain and covered acute and convalescent phases of COVID-19. The prospective study material was composed of cDNA or gDNA derived from T cells, B-cell-depleted T cells, or PBMCs. Subjects who had been exposed to COVID-19, were actively infected with it, or had recovered from it provided the deeply sampled blood TCRbeta repertoires that made up the dataset. Samples came from the ongoing ImmuneRACE study (first 160 participants) plus 1,254 subjects from 6 global collaborators. The repertoires were released in a freely available public database intended as a resource for research on the immune response to SARS-CoV-2. The sample metadata nearly always contained a de-identified subject ID, COVID-19 status, age in years and sex. HLA class I and class II types, where available, came from metadata supplied by the sample provider rather than from assay-based typing.

Between the V and J ends, shortened by 3 bases and 1 base respectively, the junction contains 13 bases. The CDR3 has 15 amino acids, counting the end cysteine and phenylalanine. The kept DNA is CDR3 alone, 45 bases in frame from the first base. CDR1 and CDR2 (MNHEY, SMNVEV) derive from the germline V gene (reference sequence). The investigation overall reported the following: Clinical and demographic metadata were provided uncurated, with the amount varying by source and participant.

TCRbeta CDR3 regions were amplified from genomic DNA by means of the immunoSEQ Assay, a bias-controlled multiplex PCR. Concerning the study's data processing: Within the assay, amplification of reference gene primers was used to estimate how many nucleated cells each sample contained. To quantify the absolute abundance of each unique TCRbeta CDR3 rearrangement, sequence reads were collapsed and filtered. For each sample, productive Simpson clonality was calculated as the square root of Simpson's diversity index over productive rearrangements. Not all clones reach the TCRdb copy of this immuneACCESS table, which keeps in-frame sequences only. Checked studies attribute under half of the gap to unresolved V genes and leave the rest unexplained. Clonal size and the V and J genes are those of that table, whereas D and trimming came from the DNA. A total of roughly 150,000 clones appear in this sample, roughly 84% of them only once. The ten largest clones capture almost 10% of the sample.

The sequenced material came from peripheral blood. This clonotype was sampled from a woman aged 45-65 years with acute or convalescent COVID-19. The rearrangement joined TRBV27 to TRBJ2-7; a tentative D match to TRBD2 spans 6 bases. The DNA sequence is as follows: TGTGCCAGCAGTTTGGGGAGTGGAGGGTCCTACGAGCAGTACTTC. This sequence encodes CASSLGSGGSYEQYF.